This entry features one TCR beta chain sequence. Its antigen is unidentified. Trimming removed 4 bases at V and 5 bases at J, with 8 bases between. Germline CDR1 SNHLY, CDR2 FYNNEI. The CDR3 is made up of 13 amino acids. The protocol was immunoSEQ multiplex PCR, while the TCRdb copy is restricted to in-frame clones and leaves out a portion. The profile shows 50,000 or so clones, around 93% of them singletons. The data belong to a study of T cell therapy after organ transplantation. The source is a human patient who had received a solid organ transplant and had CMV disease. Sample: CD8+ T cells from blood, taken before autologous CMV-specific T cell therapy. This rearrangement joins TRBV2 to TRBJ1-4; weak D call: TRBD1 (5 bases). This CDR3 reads CASSGDSNEKLFF. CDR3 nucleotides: TGTGCCAGCAGTGGGGACTCCAATGAAAAACTGTTTTTT. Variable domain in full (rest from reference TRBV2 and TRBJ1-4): EPEVTQTPSHQVTQMGQEVILRCVPISNHLYFYWYRQILGQKVEFLVSFYNNEISEKSEIFDDQFSVERPDGSNFTLKIRSTKLEDSAMYFCASSGDSNEKLFFGSGTQLSVL.